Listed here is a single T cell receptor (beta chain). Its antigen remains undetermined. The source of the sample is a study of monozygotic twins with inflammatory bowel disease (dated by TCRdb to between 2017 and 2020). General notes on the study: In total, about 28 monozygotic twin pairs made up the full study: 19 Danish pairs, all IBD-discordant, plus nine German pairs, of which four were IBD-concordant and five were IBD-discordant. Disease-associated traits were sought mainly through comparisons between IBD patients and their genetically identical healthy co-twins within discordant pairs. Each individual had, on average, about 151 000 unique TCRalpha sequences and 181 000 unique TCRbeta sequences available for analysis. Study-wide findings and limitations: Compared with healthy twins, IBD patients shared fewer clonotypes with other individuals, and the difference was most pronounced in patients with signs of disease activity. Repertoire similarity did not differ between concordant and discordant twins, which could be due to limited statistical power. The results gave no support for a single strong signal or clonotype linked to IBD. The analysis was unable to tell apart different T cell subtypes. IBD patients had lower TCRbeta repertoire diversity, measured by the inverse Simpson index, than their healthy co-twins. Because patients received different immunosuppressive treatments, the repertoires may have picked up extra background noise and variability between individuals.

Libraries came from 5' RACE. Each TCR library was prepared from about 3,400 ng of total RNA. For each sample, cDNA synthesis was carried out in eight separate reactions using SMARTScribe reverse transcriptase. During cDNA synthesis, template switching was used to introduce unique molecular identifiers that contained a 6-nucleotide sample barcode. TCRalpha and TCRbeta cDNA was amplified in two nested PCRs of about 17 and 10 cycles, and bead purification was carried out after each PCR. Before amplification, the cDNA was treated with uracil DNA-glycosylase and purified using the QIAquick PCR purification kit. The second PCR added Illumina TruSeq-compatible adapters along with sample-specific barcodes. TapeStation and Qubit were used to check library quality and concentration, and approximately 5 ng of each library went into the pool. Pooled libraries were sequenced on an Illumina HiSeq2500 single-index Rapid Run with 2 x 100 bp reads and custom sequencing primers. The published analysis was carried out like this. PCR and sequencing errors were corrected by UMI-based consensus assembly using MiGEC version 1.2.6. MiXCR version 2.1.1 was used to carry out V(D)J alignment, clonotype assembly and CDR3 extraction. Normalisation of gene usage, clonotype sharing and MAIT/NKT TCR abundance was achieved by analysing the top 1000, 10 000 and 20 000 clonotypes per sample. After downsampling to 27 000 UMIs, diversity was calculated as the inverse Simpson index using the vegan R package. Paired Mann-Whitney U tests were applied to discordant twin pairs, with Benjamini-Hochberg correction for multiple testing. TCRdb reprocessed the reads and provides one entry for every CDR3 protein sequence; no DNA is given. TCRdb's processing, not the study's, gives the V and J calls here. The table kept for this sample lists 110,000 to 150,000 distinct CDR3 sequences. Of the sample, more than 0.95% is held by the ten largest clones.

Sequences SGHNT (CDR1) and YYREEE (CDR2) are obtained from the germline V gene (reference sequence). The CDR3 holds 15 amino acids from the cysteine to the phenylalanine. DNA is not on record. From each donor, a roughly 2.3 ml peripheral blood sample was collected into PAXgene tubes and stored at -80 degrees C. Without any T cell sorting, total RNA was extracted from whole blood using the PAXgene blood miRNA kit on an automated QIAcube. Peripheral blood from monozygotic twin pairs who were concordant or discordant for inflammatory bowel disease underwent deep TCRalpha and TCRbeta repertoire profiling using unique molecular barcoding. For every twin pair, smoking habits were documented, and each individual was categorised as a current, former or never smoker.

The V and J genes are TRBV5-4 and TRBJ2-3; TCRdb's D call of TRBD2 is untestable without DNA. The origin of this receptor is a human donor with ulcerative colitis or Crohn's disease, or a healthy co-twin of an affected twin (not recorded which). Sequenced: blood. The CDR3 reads CASSYSGVSTDTQYF.